A single sample gave rise to the 13 T cell receptor beta chains below, sequenced in a study of control samples from healthy donors and cancer patients. TCRdb keeps only in-frame clones here, not all; method: immunoSEQ multiplex PCR. Here the sample spans 130,000 or so clones, more than 70% being singletons. Sequenced input: blood. Every receptor here comes from a man in his forties or fifties in good health.

The rearrangement links TRBV10-3 to TRBJ1-2; D not certain. This CDR3 spans 10 amino acids. Trimming removed 10 bases at V and 4 bases at J, with 7 bases between. Germline assignment: CDR1 ENHRY and CDR2 SYGVKD. As DNA, the CDR3 is TGTGCCAGCCGGAGCTATGGCTACACCTTC. Protein product: CASRSYGYTF.

The chain is built from TRBV2 and TRBJ1-1; TRBD1 matches 7 bases. CDR1 is SNHLY, CDR2 FYNNEI, per germline. This CDR3 has 15 amino acids. Germline trimming cut 6 bases from V and 1 base from J; bases unmatched to any gene: 8. This chain's CDR3 is CASRAGGGENTEAFF. The CDR3, as DNA: TGTGCCAGCAGAGCAGGGGGAGGCGAGAACACTGAAGCTTTCTTT. The full variable domain, with the rest looked up from reference TRBV2 and TRBJ1-1, is EPEVTQTPSHQVTQMGQEVILRCVPISNHLYFYWYRQILGQKVEFLVSFYNNEISEKSEIFDDQFSVERPDGSNFTLKIRSTKLEDSAMYFCASRAGGGENTEAFFGQGTRLTVV.

The chain joins TRBV5-4 to TRBJ2-1; possible D gene TRBD2, 6 bases. This CDR3 is built from 13 residues. In germline, CDR1 is SGHNT, CDR2 YYREEE (reference sequence). V was clipped by 1 base and J by 12 bases, with 14 bases between them. CDR3 sequence: CASSLPGGVPQFF. Written as DNA, the CDR3 is TGTGCCAGCAGCTTGCCAGGAGGGGTTCCGCAGTTCTTC.

Concerning this clone: This sample also contains other DNA sequences that code for the same CDR3. The rearrangement uses TRBV12-3 or TRBV12-4 and TRBJ2-7; D gene uncertain. The CDR3 has 11 amino acids. Between the trimmed V and J ends, which lost 5 bases and 3 bases, there was a span of 5 bases. CDR3 bases: TGTGCCAGCAGTCCCGGCTACGAGCAGTACTTC. Encoded protein: CASSPGYEQYF.

The J gene is TRBJ2-7, the V gene TRBV27, with D hard to call. The CDR3 is 13 residues long. Looked up from germline, CDR1 is MNHEY and CDR2 is SMNVEV (reference sequence). V was cut by 2 bases and J by 3 bases, with 8 bases left in between. The CDR3 DNA follows: TGTGCCAGCAGTTTAAGGGTAAACTACGAGCAGTACTTC. It translates to CASSLRVNYEQYF.

V gene TRBV4-1 combines with J gene TRBJ2-3, with D possibly being TRBD1 (5 bases). With 3 bases removed from V and 6 bases from J, the gap between germline ends came to 10 bases. Per germline, CDR1 MGHRA and CDR2 YSYEKL. This CDR3 is built from 13 residues. The CDR3 nucleotides read TGCGCCAGCAGCCAGACGCAGGGCGATACGCAGTATTTT. Translation: CASSQTQGDTQYF.

CDR3 sequence (DNA): TGTGCCAGTAGTATGGGAACGCCATTCGCTGGCTACACCTTC. It encodes CASSMGTPFAGYTF. The chain links TRBV19 to TRBJ1-2; D is undetermined. V lost 3 bases and J 7 bases, leaving 15 bases between the germline ends. This CDR3 contains 14 residues. Germline CDR1 LNHDA, CDR2 SQIVND (reference sequence).

The chain links TRBV9 to TRBJ1-2; 8 bases are a match to TRBD1. Germline CDR1 is SGDLS and CDR2 is YYNGEE. The CDR3 is 15 residues long. V dropped 4 bases and J dropped 2; count of bases not matched to a gene: 7. DNA for the CDR3: TGTGCCAGCAGCATCTCAGGGGGCGCCAACTATGGCTACACCTTC. Translated, it gives CASSISGGANYGYTF.

The V gene is TRBV7-3, the J gene TRBJ2-1, with D unclear. This CDR3 has 13 amino acids. V dropped 1 base and J dropped 9 bases, with 10 bases sitting between them. Germline V gives CDR1 SGHTA, CDR2 FQGTGA. The CDR3 sequence is CASSLKESPEQFF. The CDR3 DNA reads as TGTGCCAGCAGCTTAAAGGAGTCACCTGAGCAGTTCTTC.

V and J are TRBV6-5 and TRBJ1-2; possibly TRBD1 for D (6 bases). This CDR3 comprises 13 residues. V was shortened by 3 bases and J by 3 bases, with 8 bases between the two germline ends. Germline V gene lookup returns CDR1 MNHEY and CDR2 SVGAGI. CDR3 in amino acids: CASSYGTYYGYTF. CDR3 nucleotides: TGTGCCAGCAGTTATGGGACATACTATGGCTACACCTTC.

Only one count was recorded for this clone. This chain joins TRBV28 and TRBJ1-6; no reliable D call. The CDR3 spans 12 residues. Per germline, CDR1 MDHEN and CDR2 SYDVKM. The germline V and J ends were trimmed by 5 bases and 10 bases, with 9 bases remaining between them. The CDR3 loop reads CASSRGESPLHF. The CDR3 region has the DNA TGTGCCAGCAGTCGCGGGGAATCACCCCTCCACTTT.

V gene TRBV30 combines with J gene TRBJ2-1, with D possibly being TRBD2 (6 bases). The length of the CDR3 is 14 residues. CDR1 is GTSNPN, CDR2 SVGIG, per germline (reference sequence). Trimming shortened V by 4 bases and J by 1 base, and 11 bases separated the two germline ends. The CDR3 coding sequence is TGTGCCTGGACCGGGGGTATTTCCTACAATGAGCAGTTCTTC. The encoded protein is CAWTGGISYNEQFF.

The chain has TRBV19 and TRBJ2-7; TRBD2 matches at 9 bases. V dropped 6 bases and J dropped 0; count of bases not matched to a gene: 6. Germline CDR1 is LNHDA and CDR2 is SQIVND (reference sequence). The CDR3 loop spans 15 amino acids. CDR3 bases: TGTGCCAGTAGCCAAAGCGGGGGGCCCTCCTACGAGCAGTACTTC. It yields the protein CASSQSGGPSYEQYF.